Presented here are 11 T cell receptor beta chains from one specimen sequenced in a study of blood T cells in healthy people across ages. A second about 6 to 11 cycle PCR used barcoded and J-beta primers. TCRdb analysed the 5' RACE reads with MiXCR anew, one entry per CDR3 protein. This sample has approximately 730,000 distinct CDR3 sequences; about 48% occur once, and the top ten carry approximately 40%. Sequenced input: blood. All receptors come from a man older than 75 in good health.

In nucleotides, the CDR3 is TGCAGTGCTAGACCCGGGAGGACCGACGAGCAGTACTTC. Residues: CSARPGRTDEQYF. The V gene is TRBV20-1, the J gene TRBJ2-1; TRBD2 matches at 7 bases. With the DNA end fitting TRBJ2-7 better, the J assignment may be wrong. The CDR3 consists of 13 residues. CDR1 is DFQATT and CDR2 is SNEGSKA in the germline V gene (reference sequence).

J is TRBJ2-5 and V is TRBV6-5, with a weak D call TRBD1 (6 bases). V was cut by 7 bases and J by 5 bases, with 20 bases left in between. The CDR3 loop spans 15 amino acids. The germline CDR1 and CDR2 sequences are MNHEY and SVGAGI. This CDR3 is CASTLLPQGRETQYF. For the CDR3, the DNA is TGTGCCAGCACCCTCCTCCCCCAGGGGCGGGAGACCCAGTACTTC.

The chain carries TRBV14 and TRBJ1-4; D is ambiguous. CDR3 size: 14 residues. The germline CDR1 and CDR2 sequences are SGHDN and FVKESK. V shed 2 bases and J shed 8 bases, with 12 bases lying between them. CDR3 amino acids: CASSQLGVNEKLFF. As DNA, the CDR3 is TGTGCCAGCAGCCAATTGGGTGTCAACGAAAAACTGTTTTTT. The full variable domain, completed using reference TRBV14 and TRBJ1-4, is EAGVTQFPSHSVIEKGQTVTLRCDPISGHDNLYWYRRVMGKEIKFLLHFVKESKQDESGMPNNRFLAERTGGTYSTLKVQPAELEDSGVYFCASSQLGVNEKLFFGSGTQLSVL.

The chain carries TRBV7-2 and TRBJ2-7; 7 nucleotides align to TRBD2. Germline assignment: CDR1 SGHTA and CDR2 FQGNSA. V gave up 5 bases and J gave up 0 bases; unmatched junction bases: 4. The CDR3 loop spans 14 amino acids. In DNA, the CDR3 is TGTGCCAGCAGCCCAGGGACTATCTCCTACGAGCAGTACTTC. Its protein is CASSPGTISYEQYF.

The rearrangement joins TRBV7-6 to TRBJ2-7, with TRBD1 matching over 9 bases. The CDR3 covers 14 residues. CDR1 is SGHVS, CDR2 FNYEAQ, per germline. Germline trimming cut 8 bases from V and 3 bases from J; bases unmatched to any gene: 8. The CDR3 nucleotides are TGTGCCAGCCAGCCGGGACAGGGATACTACGAGCAGTACTTC. This sequence encodes CASQPGQGYYEQYF.

The chain has TRBV5-6 and TRBJ2-5; unclear D gene. Trimming cost V 3 bases and J 3 bases, with 18 bases left between them. The CDR3 has 16 amino acids. Germline V gives CDR1 SGHDT, CDR2 YYEEEE. CDR3 region: CASSSKRRHLKETQYF. CDR3 DNA sequence: TGTGCCAGCAGCTCAAAAAGGCGGCACCTTAAAGAGACCCAGTACTTC.

The chain is built from TRBV24-1 and TRBJ2-3; possibly TRBD1 for D (5 bases). V lost 4 bases and J 4 bases, leaving 14 bases between the germline ends. The CDR3 is 15 residues long. Germline V lookup: CDR1 KGHDR, CDR2 SFDVKD. The chain's CDR3 is CATSELTAPSDTQYF. In DNA form, the CDR3 reads TGTGCCACCAGTGAGCTGACAGCCCCCTCAGATACGCAGTATTTT.

The genes are TRBV2 and TRBJ1-5; TRBD1 might be the D (6 bases). Trimming left V 3 bases short and J 5 bases short, with 17 bases between. The CDR3 has 16 amino acids. Germline assignment: CDR1 SNHLY and CDR2 FYNNEI. CDR3 in DNA: TGTGCCAGCAGTGAGGACAGCTTACCCTCCTATCAGCCCCAGCATTTT. Its translation: CASSEDSLPSYQPQHF.

The chain uses TRBV6-1 and TRBJ1-5; a weak D match, TRBD1 (5 bases). The CDR3 spans 15 residues. Trimming shortened V by 6 bases and J by 4 bases, and 16 bases separated the two germline ends. Looked up from germline, CDR1 is MNHNS and CDR2 is SASEGT. CDR3 residues: CASSFGTDPNQPQHF. CDR3 DNA sequence: TGTGCCAGCAGCTTTGGGACGGACCCTAATCAGCCCCAGCATTTT.

The sample holds one count of this clonotype. An end of the junction differs from the germline gene, which may be a read error. V is TRBV20-1 and J is TRBJ2-3, with TRBD2 matching 7 bases. Germline loops: CDR1 DFQATT, CDR2 SNEGSKA (reference sequence). CDR3 size: 15 residues. The CDR3 loop reads CSARMAGAITDTRYF. DNA for the CDR3: TGCAGTGCTAGAATGGCGGGAGCGATCACAGATACGCGGTATTTT.

The chain is built from TRBV12-3 or TRBV12-4 and TRBJ2-1; D is uncertain. The CDR3 has 17 amino acids. V lost 7 bases and J 2 bases, leaving 21 bases between the germline ends. The CDR3 DNA sequence: TGTGCCAGCAACCCGGGCCCTTCTTCCGGCACCTACAATGAGCAGTTCTTC. Its protein product is CASNPGPSSGTYNEQFF.